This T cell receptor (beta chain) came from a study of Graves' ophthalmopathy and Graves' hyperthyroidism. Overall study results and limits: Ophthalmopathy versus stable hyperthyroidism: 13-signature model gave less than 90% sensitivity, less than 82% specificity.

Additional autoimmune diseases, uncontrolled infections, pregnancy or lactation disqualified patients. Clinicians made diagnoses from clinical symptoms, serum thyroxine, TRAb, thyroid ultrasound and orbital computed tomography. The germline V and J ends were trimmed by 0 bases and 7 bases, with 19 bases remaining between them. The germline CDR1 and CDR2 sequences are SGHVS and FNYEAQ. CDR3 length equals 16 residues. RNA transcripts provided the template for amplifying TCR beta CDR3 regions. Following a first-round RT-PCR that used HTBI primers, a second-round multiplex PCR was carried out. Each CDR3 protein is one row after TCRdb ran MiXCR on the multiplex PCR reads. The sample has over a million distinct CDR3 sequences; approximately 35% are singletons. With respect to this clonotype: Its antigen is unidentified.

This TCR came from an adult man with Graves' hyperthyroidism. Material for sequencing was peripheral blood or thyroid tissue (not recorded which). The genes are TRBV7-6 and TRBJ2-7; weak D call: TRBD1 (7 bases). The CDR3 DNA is TGTGCCAGCAGCTTAGCGGCAGGGGGAGGTTCTCTGGAGCAGTACTTC. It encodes CASSLAAGGGSLEQYF.